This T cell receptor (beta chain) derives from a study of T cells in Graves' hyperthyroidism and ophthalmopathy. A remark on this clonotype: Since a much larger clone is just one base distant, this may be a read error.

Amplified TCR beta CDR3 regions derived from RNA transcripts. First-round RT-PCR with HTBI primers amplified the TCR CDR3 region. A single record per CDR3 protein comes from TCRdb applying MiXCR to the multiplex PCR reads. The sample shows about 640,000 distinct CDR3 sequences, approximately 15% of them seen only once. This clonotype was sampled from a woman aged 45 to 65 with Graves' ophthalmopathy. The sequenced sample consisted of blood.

The CDR3 protein is CASRERQGLGETQYF. CDR3 nucleotides: TGTGCCAGCAGGGAAAGACAGGGGCTTGGGGAGACCCAGTACTTC. This chain uses TRBV2 with TRBJ2-5; 8 bases agree with TRBD1. The V segment lost 6 bases and the J segment 5 bases; nucleotides outside the gene matches: 11. Germline loops: CDR1 SNHLY, CDR2 FYNNEI. This CDR3 has 15 amino acids.